One sample yielded the 6 T cell receptor beta chains listed below, sequenced in a study of T cell clonality in common variable immunodeficiency (dated by TCRdb to between 2014 and 2016). Overall study results and their limits: Reportedly, TCRbeta sequences from CVID had fewer deletions and N-nucleotide insertions, and highly modified clones with 13 or more V deletions were absent from CVID.

These TCRs' antigens remain unknown. The library was obtained by the immunoSEQ multiplex PCR assay. TCRdb took this table from immuneACCESS and kept in-frame rearrangements with V and J called. Such tables lack part of the clones; where checked against another copy, unresolved V genes explain under half of the gap, and the rest is unexplained. This sample was tabulated with about 28,000 clones, among which there are no singletons. Jointly, the top ten make up just over 3% of the sample. The sequenced sample was peripheral blood mononuclear cells. The receptor source for this set is a human donor with common variable immunodeficiency.

On this clone itself: The read terminates 3 residues before the CDR3 end, so the remaining end is supplied by the germline J gene. The chain recombines TRBV29-1 with TRBJ2-1; a weak D match, TRBD2 (6 bases). Germline V CDR1 and CDR2: SQVTM, ANQGSEA. This CDR3 has 14 amino acids. With 7 bases removed from V and 1 base from J, the gap between germline ends came to 14 bases. The covered CDR3 bases are TGCAGCGCCCTCAGCGGGCGATCCTACAATGAG. Its protein is CSALSGRSYNE. The full CDR3 sequence reads CSALSGRSYNEQFF.

This clone came up a few times. CDR3 loop: CASSFQGSGGEAFF. The DNA read from the CDR3 is TGTGCCAGCAGCTTTCAGGGTTCCGGGGGTGAA. The rearrangement links TRBV7-9 to TRBJ1-1, with a tentative D call TRBD1 (5 bases). The sequence runs out 3 residues before the end of the CDR3; the remainder is reconstructed from the germline J gene. V dropped 3 bases and J dropped 7 bases, with 15 bases sitting between them. Germline assignment: CDR1 SEHNR and CDR2 FQNEAQ (reference sequence). The CDR3 runs to 14 residues.

The table lists this clone with many counts. The observed sequence ends 3 residues before the CDR3 terminus, with the missing tail filled in from the germline J gene. The chain is built from TRBV20-1 and TRBJ1-6, with D perhaps TRBD1 (5 bases). Between the trimmed V and J ends, which lost 1 base and 6 bases, there was a span of 13 bases. The V gene's germline CDR1 is DFQATT and CDR2 SNEGSKA (reference sequence). The CDR3 has 15 amino acids. The CDR3 is CSARVMTAGNSPLHF. The part of the CDR3 DNA that was read is TGCAGTGCTAGAGTTATGACAGCCGGTAATTCACCC.

Only a few counts were recorded for this clone. The read falls 3 residues short of the CDR3 end, and the missing part is taken from the germline J gene. The rearrangement uses TRBV7-6 and TRBJ2-3, with TRBD2 identical over 9 bases. Germline-derived CDR1 and CDR2 are SGHVS and FNYEAQ. This CDR3 contains 14 residues. The J segment lost 7 bases and the V segment lost 5 bases, leaving 7 bases of the junction unmatched. The CDR3 DNA, read in part, is TGTGCCAGCAGCCCAGGGACTAGCAGCCATACG. The encoded protein is CASSPGTSSHT. The complete CDR3 reads CASSPGTSSHTQYF.

A word on this clone: The read gets to within 3 residues of the CDR3 end, and the germline J gene fills in the rest. The V gene is TRBV30, the J gene TRBJ1-1, with D possibly being TRBD1 (5 bases). This CDR3 has 11 amino acids. Germline assignment: CDR1 GTSNPN and CDR2 SVGIG (reference sequence). The ends were cut back, 1 base at V and 7 bases at J, with 7 bases in the middle. Here the CDR3 reads CAWSEGVEAFF. The CDR3 DNA, read in part, is TGTGCCTGGAGTGAAGGGGTTGAA.

The table lists this clone with many counts. The sequenced fragment ends 3 residues before the CDR3 boundary, so the rest is inferred from the germline J gene. The J gene is TRBJ2-1, the V gene TRBV13, with 15 positions matching TRBD2. The CDR3 contains 18 residues. The germline gives CDR1 PRHDT, CDR2 FYEKMQ (reference sequence). V gave up 5 bases and J gave up 9 bases; unmatched junction bases: 14. Incomplete CDR3 DNA: TGTGCCAGCAGCACTGACGTATGGACTAGCGGGGGGGCAGGTGAG. As protein: CASSTDVWTSGGAGE. From start to end, the CDR3 is CASSTDVWTSGGAGEQFF.